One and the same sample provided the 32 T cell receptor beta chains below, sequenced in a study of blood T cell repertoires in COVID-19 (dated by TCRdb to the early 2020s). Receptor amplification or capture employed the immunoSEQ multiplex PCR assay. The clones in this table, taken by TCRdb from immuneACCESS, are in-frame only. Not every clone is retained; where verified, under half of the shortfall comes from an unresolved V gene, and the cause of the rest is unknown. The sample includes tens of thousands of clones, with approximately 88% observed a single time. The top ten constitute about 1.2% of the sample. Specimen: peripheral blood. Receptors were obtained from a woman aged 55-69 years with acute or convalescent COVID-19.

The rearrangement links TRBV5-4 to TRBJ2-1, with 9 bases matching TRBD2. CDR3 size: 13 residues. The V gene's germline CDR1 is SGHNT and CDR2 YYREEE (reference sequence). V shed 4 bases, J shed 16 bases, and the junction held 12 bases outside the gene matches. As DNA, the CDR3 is TGTGCCAGCAGCGACCGAGCGGGGGGCCCTAATTTCTTC. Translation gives CASSDRAGGPNFF. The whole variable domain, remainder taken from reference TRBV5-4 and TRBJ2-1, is ETGVTQSPTHLIKTRGQQVTLRCSSQSGHNTVSWYQQALGQGPQFIFQYYREEENGRGNFPPRFSGLQFPNYSSELNVNALELDDSALYLCASSDRAGGPNFFGPGTRLTVL.

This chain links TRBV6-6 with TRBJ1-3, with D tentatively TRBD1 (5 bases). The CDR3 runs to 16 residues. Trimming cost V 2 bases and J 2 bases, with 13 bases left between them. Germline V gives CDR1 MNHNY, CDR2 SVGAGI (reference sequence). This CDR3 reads CASSYHPRQTGNTIYF. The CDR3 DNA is TGTGCCAGCAGTTACCATCCCAGACAGACTGGAAACACCATATATTTT.

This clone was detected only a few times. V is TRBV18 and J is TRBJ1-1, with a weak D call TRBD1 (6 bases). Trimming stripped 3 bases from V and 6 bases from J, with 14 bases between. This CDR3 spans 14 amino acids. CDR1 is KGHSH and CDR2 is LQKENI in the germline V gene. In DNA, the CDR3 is TGTGCCAGCTCACCGGGGACACCGGCCGCTGAAGCTTTCTTT. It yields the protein CASSPGTPAAEAFF.

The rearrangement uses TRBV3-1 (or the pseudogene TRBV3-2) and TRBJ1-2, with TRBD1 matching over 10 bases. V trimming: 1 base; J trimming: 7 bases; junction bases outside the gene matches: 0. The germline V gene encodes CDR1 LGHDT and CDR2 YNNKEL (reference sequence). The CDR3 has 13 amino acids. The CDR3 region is CASSQGTGGGYTF. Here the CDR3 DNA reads TGTGCCAGCAGCCAAGGGACAGGGGGTGGCTACACCTTC.

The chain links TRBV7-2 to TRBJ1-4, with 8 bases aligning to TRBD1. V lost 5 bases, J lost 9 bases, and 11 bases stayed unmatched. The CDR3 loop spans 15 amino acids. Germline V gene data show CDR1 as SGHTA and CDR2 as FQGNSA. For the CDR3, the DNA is TGTGCCAGCAGCCCCAGACAGGGGACCCGCCAAAAACTGTTTTTT. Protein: CASSPRQGTRQKLFF. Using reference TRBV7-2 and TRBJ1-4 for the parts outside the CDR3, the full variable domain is GAGVSQSPSNKVTEKGKDVELRCDPISGHTALYWYRQSLGQGLEFLIYFQGNSAPDKSGLPSDRFSAERTGGSVSTLTIQRTQQEDSAVYLCASSPRQGTRQKLFFGSGTQLSVL.

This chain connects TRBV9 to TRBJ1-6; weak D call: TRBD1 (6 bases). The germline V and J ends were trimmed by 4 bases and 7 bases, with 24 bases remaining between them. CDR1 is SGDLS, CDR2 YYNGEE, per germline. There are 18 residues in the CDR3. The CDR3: CASSPQPGQAALNSPLHF. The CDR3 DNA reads TGTGCCAGCAGCCCCCAACCGGGACAAGCAGCTCTAAATTCACCCCTCCACTTT.

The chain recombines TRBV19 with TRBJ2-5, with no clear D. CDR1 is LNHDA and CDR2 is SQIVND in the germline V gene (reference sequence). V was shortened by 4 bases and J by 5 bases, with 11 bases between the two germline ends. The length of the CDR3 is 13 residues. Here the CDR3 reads CASSRSGLETQYF. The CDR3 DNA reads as TGTGCCAGTAGTAGGAGTGGGTTGGAGACCCAGTACTTC.

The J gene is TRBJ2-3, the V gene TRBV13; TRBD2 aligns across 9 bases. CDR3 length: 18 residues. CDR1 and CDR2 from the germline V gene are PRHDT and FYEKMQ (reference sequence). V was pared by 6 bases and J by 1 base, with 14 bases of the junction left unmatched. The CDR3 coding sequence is TGTGCCAGCAGTCACCCCCCAGCGGGGGGAGGTGGCACAGATACGCAGTATTTT. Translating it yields CASSHPPAGGGGTDTQYF.

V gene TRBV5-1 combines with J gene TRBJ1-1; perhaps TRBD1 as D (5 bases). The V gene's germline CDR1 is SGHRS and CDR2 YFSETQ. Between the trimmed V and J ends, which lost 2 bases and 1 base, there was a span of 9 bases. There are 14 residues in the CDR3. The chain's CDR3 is CASSFRGENTEAFF. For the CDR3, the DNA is TGCGCCAGCAGCTTTCGGGGGGAGAACACTGAAGCTTTCTTT.

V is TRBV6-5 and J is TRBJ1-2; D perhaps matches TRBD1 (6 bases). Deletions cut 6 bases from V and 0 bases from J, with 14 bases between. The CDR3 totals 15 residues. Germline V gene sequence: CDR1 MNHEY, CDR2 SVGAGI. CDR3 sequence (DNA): TGTGCCAGCAGCGTTTTTGGGACATCTAACTATGGCTACACCTTC. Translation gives CASSVFGTSNYGYTF.

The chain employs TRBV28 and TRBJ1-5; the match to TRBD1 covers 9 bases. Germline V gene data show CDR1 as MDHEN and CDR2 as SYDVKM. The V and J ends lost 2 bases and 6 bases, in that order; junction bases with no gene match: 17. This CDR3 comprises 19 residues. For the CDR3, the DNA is TGTGCCAGCAGTTTAGCCCGGTTGGACAGGGGCCCCCGCGGTCAGCCCCAGCATTTT. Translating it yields CASSLARLDRGPRGQPQHF.

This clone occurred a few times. CDR3 sequence: CSVAGTDRGEQFF. CDR3 DNA sequence: TGCAGCGTTGCCGGCACGGATAGAGGTGAGCAGTTCTTC. The chain links TRBV29-1 to TRBJ2-1; D unclear. V was cut by 4 bases and J by 9 bases, with 16 bases left in between. The germline V gene has CDR1 SQVTM and CDR2 ANQGSEA. The CDR3 loop spans 13 amino acids.

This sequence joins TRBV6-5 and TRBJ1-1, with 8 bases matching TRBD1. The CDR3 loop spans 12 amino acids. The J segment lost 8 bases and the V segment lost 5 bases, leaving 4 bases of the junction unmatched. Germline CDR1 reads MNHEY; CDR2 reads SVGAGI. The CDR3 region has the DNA TGTGCCAGCAGTAACAGGGGGAGGGAAGCTTTCTTT. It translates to CASSNRGREAFF.

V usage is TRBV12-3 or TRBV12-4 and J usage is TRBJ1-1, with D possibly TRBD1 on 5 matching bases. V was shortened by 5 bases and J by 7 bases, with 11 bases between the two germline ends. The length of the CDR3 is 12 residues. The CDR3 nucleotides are TGTGCCAGCAGTCGTGGGGGGTTTGAAGCTTTCTTT. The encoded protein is CASSRGGFEAFF.

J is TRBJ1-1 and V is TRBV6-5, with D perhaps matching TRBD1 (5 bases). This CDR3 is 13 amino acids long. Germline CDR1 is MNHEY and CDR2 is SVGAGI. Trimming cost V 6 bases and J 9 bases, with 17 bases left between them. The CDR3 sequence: CASRPESRGKAFF. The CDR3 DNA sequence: TGTGCCAGCAGACCCGAAAGTAGGGGCAAAGCTTTCTTT.

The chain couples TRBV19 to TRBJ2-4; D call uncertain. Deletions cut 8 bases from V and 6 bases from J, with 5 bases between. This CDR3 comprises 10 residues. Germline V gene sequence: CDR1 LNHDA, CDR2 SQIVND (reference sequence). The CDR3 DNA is TGTGCCAGTGGGCGAAACATTCAGTACTTC. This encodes CASGRNIQYF.

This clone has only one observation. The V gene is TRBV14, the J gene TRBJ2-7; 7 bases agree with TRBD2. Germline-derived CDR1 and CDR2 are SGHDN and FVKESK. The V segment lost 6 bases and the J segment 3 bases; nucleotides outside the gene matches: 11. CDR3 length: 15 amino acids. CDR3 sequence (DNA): TGTGCCAGCAGTACTGCGGGGGTTTACAACTACGAGCAGTACGTC. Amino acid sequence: CASSTAGVYNYEQYV.

This CDR3 is CATTLMVPREKLFF. CDR3 coding DNA: TGTGCCACCACGTTGATGGTTCCTCGGGAAAAACTGTTTTTT. The chain recombines TRBV6-5 with TRBJ1-4, with D hard to call. This CDR3 is 14 amino acids long. CDR1 is MNHEY, CDR2 SVGAGI, per germline. The germline V and J ends were trimmed by 10 bases and 8 bases, with 20 bases remaining between them.

This CDR3 is CASSFNRASGELFF. CDR3 sequence (DNA): TGTGCCAGCAGCTTTAACAGGGCCTCCGGGGAGCTGTTTTTT. V is TRBV28 and J is TRBJ2-2; D may be TRBD1 (6 bases). The V gene's germline CDR1 is MDHEN and CDR2 SYDVKM. V was clipped by 6 bases and J by 6 bases, with 14 bases between them. The CDR3 has 14 amino acids.

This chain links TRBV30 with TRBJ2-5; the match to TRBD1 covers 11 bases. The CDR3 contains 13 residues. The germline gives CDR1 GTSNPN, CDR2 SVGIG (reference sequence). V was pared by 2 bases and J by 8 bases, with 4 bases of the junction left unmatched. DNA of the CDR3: TGTGCCTGGAGTCGGACAGGGGGCCGTACCCAGTACTTC. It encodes CAWSRTGGRTQYF.

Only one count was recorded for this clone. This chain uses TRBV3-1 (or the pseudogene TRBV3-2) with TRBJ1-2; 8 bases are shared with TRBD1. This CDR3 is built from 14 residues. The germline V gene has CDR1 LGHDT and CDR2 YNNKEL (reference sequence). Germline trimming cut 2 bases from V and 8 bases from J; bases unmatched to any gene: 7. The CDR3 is CASSQLDRDRGYTF. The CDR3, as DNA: TGTGCCAGCAGCCAATTGGACAGGGACCGGGGCTACACCTTC.

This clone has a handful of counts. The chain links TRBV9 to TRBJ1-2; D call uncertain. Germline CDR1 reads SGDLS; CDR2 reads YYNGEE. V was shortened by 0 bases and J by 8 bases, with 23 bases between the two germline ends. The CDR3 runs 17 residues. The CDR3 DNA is TGTGCCAGCAGCGTAGTGGCTACCGGGGTACCCATGTTCGGCTACACCTTC. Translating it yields CASSVVATGVPMFGYTF.

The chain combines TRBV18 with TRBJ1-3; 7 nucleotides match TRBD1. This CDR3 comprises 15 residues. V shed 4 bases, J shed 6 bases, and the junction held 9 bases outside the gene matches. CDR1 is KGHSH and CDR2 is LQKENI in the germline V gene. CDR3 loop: CASSQDRTGANTIYF. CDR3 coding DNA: TGTGCCAGCTCACAGGACAGGACTGGGGCAAACACCATATATTTT.

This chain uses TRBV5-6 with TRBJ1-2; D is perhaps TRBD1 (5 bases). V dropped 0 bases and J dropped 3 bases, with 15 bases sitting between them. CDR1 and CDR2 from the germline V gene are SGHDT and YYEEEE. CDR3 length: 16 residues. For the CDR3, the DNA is TGTGCCAGCAGCTTGGGGGGCAGTCGGGCTTACTATGGCTACACCTTC. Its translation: CASSLGGSRAYYGYTF.

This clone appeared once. The CDR3 nucleotides are TGTGCCAGCAGCCCCGGGAGTATGGGTAACACCGGGGAGCTGTTTTTT. Protein product: CASSPGSMGNTGELFF. The chain is built from TRBV5-4 and TRBJ2-2, with D possibly matching TRBD2 (6 bases). CDR1 is SGHNT, CDR2 YYREEE, per germline (reference sequence). This CDR3 spans 16 amino acids. V was cut by 4 bases and J by 2 bases, with 15 bases left in between.

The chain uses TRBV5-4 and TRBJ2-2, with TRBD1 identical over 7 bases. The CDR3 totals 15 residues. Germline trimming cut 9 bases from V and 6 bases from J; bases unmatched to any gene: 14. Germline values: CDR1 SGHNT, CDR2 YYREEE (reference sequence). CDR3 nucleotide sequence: TGTGCCACTACCTCTGGGACAGAGGATCCCGGGGAGCTGTTTTTT. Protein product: CATTSGTEDPGELFF.

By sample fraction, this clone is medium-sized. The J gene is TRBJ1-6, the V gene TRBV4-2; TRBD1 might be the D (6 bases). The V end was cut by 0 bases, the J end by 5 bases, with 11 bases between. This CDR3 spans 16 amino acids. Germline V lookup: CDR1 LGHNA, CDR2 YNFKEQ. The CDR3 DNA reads TGTGCCAGCAGCCAAGACGGGACAAAAAATAATTCACCCCTCCACTTT. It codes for CASSQDGTKNNSPLHF.

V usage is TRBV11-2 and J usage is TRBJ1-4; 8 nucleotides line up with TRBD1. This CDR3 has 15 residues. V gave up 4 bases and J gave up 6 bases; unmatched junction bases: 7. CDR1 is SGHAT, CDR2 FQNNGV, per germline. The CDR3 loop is CASSSPDRDHEKLFF. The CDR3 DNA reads TGTGCCAGCAGCTCTCCGGACAGGGACCATGAAAAACTGTTTTTT.

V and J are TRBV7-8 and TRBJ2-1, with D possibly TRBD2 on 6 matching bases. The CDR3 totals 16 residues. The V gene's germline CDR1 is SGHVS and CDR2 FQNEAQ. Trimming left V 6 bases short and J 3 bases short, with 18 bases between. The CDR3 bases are TGTGCCAGCAGTCACATAATATTGCGGGGCTACAATGAGCAGTTCTTC. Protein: CASSHIILRGYNEQFF.

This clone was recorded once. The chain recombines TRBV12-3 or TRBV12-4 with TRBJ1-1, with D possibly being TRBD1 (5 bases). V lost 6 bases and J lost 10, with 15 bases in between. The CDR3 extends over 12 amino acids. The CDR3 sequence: CASSRNPGLAFF. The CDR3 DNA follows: TGTGCCAGCAGCCGAAATCCAGGGCTAGCTTTCTTT.

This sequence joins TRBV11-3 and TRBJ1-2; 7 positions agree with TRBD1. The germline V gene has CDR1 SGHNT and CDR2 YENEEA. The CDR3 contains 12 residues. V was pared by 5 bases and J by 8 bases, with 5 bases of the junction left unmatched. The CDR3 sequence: CASSTRDSGYTF. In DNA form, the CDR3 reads TGTGCCAGCAGCACCCGGGACAGCGGCTACACCTTC. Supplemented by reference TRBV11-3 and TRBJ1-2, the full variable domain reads EAGVVQSPRYKIIEKKQPVAFWCNPISGHNTLYWYLQNLGQGPELLIRYENEEAVDDSQLPKDRFSAERLKGVDSTLKIQPAELGDSAVYLCASSTRDSGYTFGSGTRLTVV.

The CDR3 region is CSVDPQGLNTEAFF. The CDR3 DNA reads TGCAGCGTTGACCCACAGGGATTGAACACTGAAGCTTTCTTT. This chain links TRBV29-1 with TRBJ1-1; possibly TRBD1 for D (6 bases). Germline CDR1 SQVTM, CDR2 ANQGSEA. V gave up 3 bases and J gave up 0 bases, with 11 bases separating them. This CDR3 has 14 amino acids. Drawing the rest from reference TRBV29-1 and TRBJ1-1, the complete variable domain is SAVISQKPSRDICQRGTSLTIQCQVDSQVTMMFWYRQQPGQSLTLIATANQGSEATYESGFVIDKFPISRPNLTFSTLTVSNMSPEDSSIYLCSVDPQGLNTEAFFGQGTRLTVV.